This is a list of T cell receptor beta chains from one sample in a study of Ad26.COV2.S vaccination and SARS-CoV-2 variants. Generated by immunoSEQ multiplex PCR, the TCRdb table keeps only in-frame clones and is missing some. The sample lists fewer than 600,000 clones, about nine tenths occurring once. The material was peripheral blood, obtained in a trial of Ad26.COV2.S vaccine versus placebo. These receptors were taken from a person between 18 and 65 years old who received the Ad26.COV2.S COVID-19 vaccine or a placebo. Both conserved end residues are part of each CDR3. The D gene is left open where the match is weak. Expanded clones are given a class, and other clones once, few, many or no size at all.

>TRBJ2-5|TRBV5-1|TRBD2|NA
TGCGCCAGCAGCTCAATAGCGGGAGTCCAAGAGACCCAGTACTTC
CASSSIAGVQETQYF
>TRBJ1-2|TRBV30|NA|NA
TGTGCCTGGAGCGGGGAGGGGTTCTATGGCTACACCTTC
CAWSGEGFYGYTF
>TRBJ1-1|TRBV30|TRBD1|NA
TGTGCCTGGAGAAACAGGGGGGGCACTGAAGCTTTCTTT
CAWRNRGGTEAFF
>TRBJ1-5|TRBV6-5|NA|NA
TGTGCATCGGCGGAAGCGGGACAGCCCCAGCATTTT
CASAEAGQPQHF
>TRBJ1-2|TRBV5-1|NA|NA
TGCGCCAGCAGCTTGGCCGGGGACCGAGATGGCTACACCTTC
CASSLAGDRDGYTF
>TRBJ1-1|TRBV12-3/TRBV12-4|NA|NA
TGTGCCAGCAACAAACCCCGGGAACCAGGAGCTTTCTTT
CASNKPREPGAFF
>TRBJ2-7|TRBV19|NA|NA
TGTGCCAGTAGTAATCCCGGGACACGTCCCTACGAGCAGTACTTC
CASSNPGTRPYEQYF
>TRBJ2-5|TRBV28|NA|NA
TGTGCCAGCAGCTTCACAAGCGACCAAGAGACCCAGTACTTC
CASSFTSDQETQYF
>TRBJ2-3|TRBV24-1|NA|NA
TGTGCCACCAGTGATCCAGGGGTAAAAGGCACAGATACGCAGTATTTT
CATSDPGVKGTDTQYF
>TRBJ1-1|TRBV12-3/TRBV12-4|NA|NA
TGTGCCAGCAGGGCGGACAGACGGACTGAAGCTTTCTTT
CASRADRRTEAFF
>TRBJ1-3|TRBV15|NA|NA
TGTGCCACCAGCAGAGGGGGAAACACCATATATTTT
CATSRGGNTIYF
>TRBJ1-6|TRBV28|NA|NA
TGTGCCAGCAGTCCGAAGGACAGTCTGATTCCTAAGCCCCTCCACTTT
CASSPKDSLIPKPLHF
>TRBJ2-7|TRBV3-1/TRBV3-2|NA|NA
TGTGCCAGCAGCCAAGGGGCCAGGGTCTACGAGCAGTACTTC
CASSQGARVYEQYF
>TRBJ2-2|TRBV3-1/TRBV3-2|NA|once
TGTGCCAGCAGCCCATACCGGACTACGAACACCGGGGAGCTGTTTTTT
CASSPYRTTNTGELFF
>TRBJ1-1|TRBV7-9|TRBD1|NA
TGTGCCAGCAGCTTTCCCCGGGACAGGGGGAACACTGAAGCTTTCTTT
CASSFPRDRGNTEAFF
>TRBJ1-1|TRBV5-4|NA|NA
TGTGCCAGCAGCTTGCGCGGGGATCTGAACACTGAAGCTTTCTTT
CASSLRGDLNTEAFF
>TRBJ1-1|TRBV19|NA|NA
TGTGCCAGTAGTATGTGGGGATCTGGCACTGAAGCTTTCTTT
CASSMWGSGTEAFF
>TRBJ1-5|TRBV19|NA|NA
TGTGCCAGTAGTATACGGTCACAGAATAGTCAGCCCCAGCATTTT
CASSIRSQNSQPQHF
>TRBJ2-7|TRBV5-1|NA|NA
TGCGCCAGCAGCTTGGGGACAACAGAGTACGAGCAGTACTTC
CASSLGTTEYEQYF
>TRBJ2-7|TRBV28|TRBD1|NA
TGTGCCAGCAGTACCCCGGCGACAGGGGTAAGGAACGAGCAGTACTTC
CASSTPATGVRNEQYF
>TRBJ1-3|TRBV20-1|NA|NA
TGCAGTGCTAGTCCGAGCGGTTCCTCTGGAAACACCATATATTTT
CSASPSGSSGNTIYF
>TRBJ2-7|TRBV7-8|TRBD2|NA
TGTGCCAGCAGCTCCCCACACGATATAGCGGGAAGAGTCCTGGAGCAGTACTTC
CASSSPHDIAGRVLEQYF
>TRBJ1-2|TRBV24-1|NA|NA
TGTGCCACCAGTGATTTGGAGTCAGGAGATGGCTACACCTTC
CATSDLESGDGYTF
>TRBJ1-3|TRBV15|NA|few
TGTGCCACCAGCAGAGATCATGGCTCTGGAAACACCATATATTTT
CATSRDHGSGNTIYF
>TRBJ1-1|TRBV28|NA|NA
TGTGCCAGCAGTTTTACGGGGGGTGGGAACACTGAAGCTTTCTTT
CASSFTGGGNTEAFF
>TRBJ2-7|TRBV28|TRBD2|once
TGTGCCAGCAGTTTCCTGCTAGCGGGAGGAGGGGAGCAGTACTTC
CASSFLLAGGGEQYF
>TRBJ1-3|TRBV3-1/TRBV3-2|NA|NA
TGTGCCAGCAGCCAAGTCGGGGCTGGAAACACCATATATTTT
CASSQVGAGNTIYF
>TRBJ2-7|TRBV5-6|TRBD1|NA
TGTGCCAGCAGCACGCCTAGGACAGGGCTGCAAACCTACGAGCAGTACTTC
CASSTPRTGLQTYEQYF
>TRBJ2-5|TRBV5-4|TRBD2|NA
TGTGCCAGCAGCGATCTTAGGACTAGCGGGAGGCCGGGGACCCAGTACTTC
CASSDLRTSGRPGTQYF
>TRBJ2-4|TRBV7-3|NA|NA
TGTGCCAGCAGCCCTGCCGGGGGCGGCATTCAGTACTTC
CASSPAGGGIQYF
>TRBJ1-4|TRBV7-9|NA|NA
TGTGCCAGCAGCGCCTTGAGTGAAAAACTGTTTTTT
CASSALSEKLFF
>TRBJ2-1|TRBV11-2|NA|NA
TGTGCCAGCAGCTTACTGGGTAACAATGAGCAGTTCTTC
CASSLLGNNEQFF
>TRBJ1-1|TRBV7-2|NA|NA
TGTGCCAGCAGCTTAGACAGGGTGTTCCTAGAAGCTTTCTTT
CASSLDRVFLEAFF
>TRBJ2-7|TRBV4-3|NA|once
TGCGCCAGCAGCCTCATCAGGGGGGGCTACGAGCAGTACTTC
CASSLIRGGYEQYF
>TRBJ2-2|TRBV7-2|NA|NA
TGTGCCAGCAGCCCGATCGAGGGGAGAATGGCCGGGGAGCTGTTTTTT
CASSPIEGRMAGELFF